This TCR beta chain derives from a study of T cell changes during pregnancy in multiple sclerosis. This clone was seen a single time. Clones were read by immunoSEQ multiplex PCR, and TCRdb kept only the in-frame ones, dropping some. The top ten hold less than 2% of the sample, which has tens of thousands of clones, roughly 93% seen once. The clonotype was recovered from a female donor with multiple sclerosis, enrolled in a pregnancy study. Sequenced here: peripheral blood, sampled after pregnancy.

The CDR3 region is CAVAGRTNPGANVLTF. Written as DNA, the CDR3 is TGTGCCGTGGCGGGACGGACGAACCCTGGGGCCAACGTCCTGACTTTC. The genes are TRBV7-2 and TRBJ2-6; D might be TRBD2 (6 bases). CDR3 size: 16 residues. Germline lookup yields CDR1 SGHTA and CDR2 FQGNSA. The ends were cut back, 11 bases at V and 2 bases at J, with 19 bases in the middle.